Detailed here is one TCR beta chain. What antigen it recognizes has not been identified. No much larger clone exists at a distance of one base, and base qualities are not known. TCRbeta CDR3 regions were amplified from genomic DNA by means of the immunoSEQ Assay, a bias-controlled multiplex PCR. In the authors' own workflow: The number of nucleated cells in each sample was estimated by amplification of reference gene primers within the assay. To quantify the absolute abundance of each unique TCRbeta CDR3 rearrangement, sequence reads were collapsed and filtered. Productive Simpson clonality was computed per sample as the square root of Simpson's diversity index over productive rearrangements. In its TCRdb copy, this immuneACCESS table keeps in-frame sequences only and misses some clones. Where compared with another copy, unresolved V genes explain less than half of these, and the others have no known cause. V, J and clone size are those of that table, while D and trimming were read from the DNA. Across this sample there are 350,000 to 450,000 clones, with more than 85% seen only once. The ten largest clones represent about 0.9% of the sample.

This entry belongs to a study of blood T cell repertoires in COVID-19 (dated by TCRdb to about 2020). General notes on the study: Samples from collaborators originated in the United States, Italy and Spain and spanned both the acute and convalescent phases of COVID-19. Where available, HLA class I and class II types were obtained from metadata supplied by the sample provider rather than from assay-based typing. The prospective study material was composed of cDNA or gDNA derived from T cells, B-cell-depleted T cells, or PBMCs. The repertoires were made available in a free public database intended to serve as a resource for research on the immune response to SARS-CoV-2. Subjects who had been exposed to COVID-19, were actively infected with it, or had recovered from it provided the deeply sampled blood TCRbeta repertoires that made up the dataset. A de-identified subject ID, COVID-19 status, age in years and sex were almost always included in the sample metadata. The samples were drawn from the first 160 participants of the ongoing ImmuneRACE study and from over a thousand subjects provided by 6 global collaborators.

Enrolling through a virtual design, the prospective study's participants ranged in age from roughly 18 to 89 years and lived across 24 United States geographic areas. In the prospective study, participants were assigned to cohorts based on the clinical history participants reported in a screening survey and a study questionnaire. Exposed participants had been in contact with someone with a PCR-confirmed or clinician-diagnosed COVID-19 case within 2 weeks of study entry. Mobile phlebotomists in the prospective study collected whole blood, serum and a nasopharyngeal or oropharyngeal swab from every participant. Prospective study participants could optionally give additional blood draws and questionnaires over an approximately 2-month period. Blood samples from the prospective study were shipped frozen or at room temperature prior to DNA extraction. The study at large found these results: The quantity of clinical and demographic metadata differed by source and by participant and was supplied without curation.

For CDR1 and CDR2, the germline V gene lists SGHTA and FQGNSA. The CDR3 contains 15 residues, cysteine and phenylalanine counted. Only the CDR3 DNA is retained, 45 bases long and in frame from the first base. V gives up 1 base and J gives up 5 bases, and the segment between their germline ends measures 12 bases. Sequenced sample: PBMCs or T cells enriched from blood (not recorded which). The TCR was taken from a woman in her thirties or forties who had been exposed to COVID-19. In this chain, TRBV7-2 is recombined with TRBJ1-5, with an unclear D gene assignment. The sequenced DNA: TGTGCCAGCAGCTTAGAGCCGGGGTTGGATCAGCCCCAGCATTTT. This is translated as CASSLEPGLDQPQHF.